Reported below is one T cell receptor (beta chain). Its antigen remains unidentified. Generation of TCR beta libraries employed quantitative 5'-RACE incorporating molecular barcodes. TCRdb itself ran the 5' RACE reads through MiXCR, one entry per CDR3 protein. The sample lists about 330,000 distinct CDR3 sequences; roughly 8% were seen once. This record comes from a study of CD8 T cells in ankylosing spondylitis. Study-wide points: Earlier reports found some motif variants in synovial fluid and blood in reactive arthritis. Disease-linked clones reportedly concentrated significantly in matched ankylosing spondylitis synovial fluid. Ankylosing spondylitis blood appeared to carry a characteristic TCR beta motif of several highly homologous variants.

V lost 1 base, J lost 5 bases, and 15 bases lay in between. Germline CDR1 reads LGHDT; CDR2 reads YNNKEL (reference sequence). The length of the CDR3 is 15 residues. The clonotype originates from a male donor with ankylosing spondylitis. J is TRBJ2-7 and V is TRBV3-1; possibly TRBD2 for D (6 bases). Sequencing input: blood, either unsorted or a sorted T cell fraction (not recorded which). CDR3 protein: CASSQGTAAGNEQYF. DNA of the CDR3: TGTGCCAGCAGCCAAGGAACTGCGGCGGGGAACGAGCAGTACTTC.